This TCR beta chain was recovered during a study of CD8 T cells in ankylosing spondylitis. V lost 5 bases to trimming and J lost 9 bases; unmatched junction nucleotides: 10. The CDR3 is made up of 15 amino acids. Germline assignment: CDR1 SGHTA and CDR2 FQGNSA. Many counts were recorded for this clonotype. What it binds is unknown. Quantitative 5'-RACE was performed with molecular barcodes, and it yielded the TCR beta libraries. Via MiXCR, TCRdb re-called the 5' RACE reads, giving one row per CDR3 protein. This table holds fewer than 550,000 distinct CDR3 sequences, about 5.7% found once. Study-wide points: Made up of about eight highly homologous variants, a TCR beta motif appeared characteristic of ankylosing spondylitis blood. Previously reported in reactive arthritis synovial fluid and blood were some of the motif variants. Disease-linked clones were CD8+ and relatively rare in peripheral blood.

The chain is built from TRBV7-2 and TRBJ2-1; 10 bases fit TRBD2. Sequencing input: blood, either unsorted or a sorted T cell fraction (not recorded which). This clonotype originated in a male donor with ankylosing spondylitis. The DNA of the CDR3 is TGTGCCAGCAGCCAAACTAGCGGGACTCGGAGTGAGCAGTTCTTC. Protein: CASSQTSGTRSEQFF.